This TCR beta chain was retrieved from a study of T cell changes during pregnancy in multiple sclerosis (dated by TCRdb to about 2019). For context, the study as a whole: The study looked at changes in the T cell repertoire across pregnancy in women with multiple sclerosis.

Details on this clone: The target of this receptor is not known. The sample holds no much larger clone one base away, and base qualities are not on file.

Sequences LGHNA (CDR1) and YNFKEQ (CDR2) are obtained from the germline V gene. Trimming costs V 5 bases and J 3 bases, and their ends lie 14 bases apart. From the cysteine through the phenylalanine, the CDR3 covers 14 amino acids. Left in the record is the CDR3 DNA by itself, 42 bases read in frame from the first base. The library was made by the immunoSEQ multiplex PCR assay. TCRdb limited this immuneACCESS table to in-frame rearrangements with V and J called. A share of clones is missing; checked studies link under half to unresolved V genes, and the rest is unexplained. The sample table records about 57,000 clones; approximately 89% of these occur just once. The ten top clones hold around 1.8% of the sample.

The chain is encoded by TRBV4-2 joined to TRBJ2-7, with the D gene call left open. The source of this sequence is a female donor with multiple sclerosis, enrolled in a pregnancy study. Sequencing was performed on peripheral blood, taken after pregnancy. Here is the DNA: TGTGCCAGCAGCTCCCTGGCGGCCGACTACGAGCAGTACTTC. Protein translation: CASSSLAADYEQYF.